This entry concerns a single T cell receptor (beta chain). Germline V gene data show CDR1 as SGDLS and CDR2 as YYNGEE. With 0 bases removed from V and 6 bases from J, the gap between germline ends came to 9 bases. The CDR3 has 14 amino acids. There were TCR beta CDR3 regions amplified from RNA transcripts. In the first-round RT-PCR of the TCR CDR3, the HTBI primer set was used. TCRdb ran MiXCR on the multiplex PCR reads and lists one entry per CDR3 protein. The table lists fewer than 750,000 distinct CDR3 sequences, about 15% of them singletons. The data derive from a study of T cells in Graves' hyperthyroidism and ophthalmopathy.

Sequences were obtained from blood. This TCR was recovered from a woman in her thirties or forties with Graves' ophthalmopathy. This rearrangement joins TRBV9 to TRBJ2-2; D unresolved. The CDR3 DNA reads as TGTGCCAGCAGCGTAGTAGTGCGCCCCGGGGAGCTGTTTTTT. Protein sequence: CASSVVVRPGELFF.